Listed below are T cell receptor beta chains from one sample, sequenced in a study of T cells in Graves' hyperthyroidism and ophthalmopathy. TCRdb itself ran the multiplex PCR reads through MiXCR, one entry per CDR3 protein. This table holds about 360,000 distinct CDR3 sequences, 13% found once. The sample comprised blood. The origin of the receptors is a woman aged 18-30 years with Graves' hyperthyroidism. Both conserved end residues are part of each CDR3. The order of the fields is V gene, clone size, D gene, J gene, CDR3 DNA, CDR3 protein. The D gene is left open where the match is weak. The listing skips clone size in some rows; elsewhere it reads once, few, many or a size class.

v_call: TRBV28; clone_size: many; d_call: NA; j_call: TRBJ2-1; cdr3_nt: TGTGCCAGCACCCTTGGGGGTCCATATGAGCAGTTCTTC; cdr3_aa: CASTLGGPYEQFF
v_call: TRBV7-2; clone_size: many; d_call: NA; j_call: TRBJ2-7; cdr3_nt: TGTGCCAGCAGCGTACGTCGGGGGTACGAGCAGTACTTC; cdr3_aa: CASSVRRGYEQYF
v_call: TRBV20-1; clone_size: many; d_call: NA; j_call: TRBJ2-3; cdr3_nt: TGCAGTGCTAGCGGGGTTCTCCCCACAGATACGCAGTATTTT; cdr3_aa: CSASGVLPTDTQYF
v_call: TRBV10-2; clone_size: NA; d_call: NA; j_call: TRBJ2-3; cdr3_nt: TGCGCCAGCAGTGAGTCTACCCGGATTGATACAGATACGCAGTATTTT; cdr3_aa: CASSESTRIDTDTQYF
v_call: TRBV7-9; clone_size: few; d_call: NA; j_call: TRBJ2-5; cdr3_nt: TGTGCCAGCAGCCCCCGCGGGGTGGGTACGGGTGAGACCCAGTACTTC; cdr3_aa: CASSPRGVGTGETQYF
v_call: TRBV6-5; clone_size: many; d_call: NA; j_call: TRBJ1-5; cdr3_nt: TGTGCCAGCAGTTACTCGTTGGGCCCGGGAATGTGGCCCCAGCATTTT; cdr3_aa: CASSYSLGPGMWPQHF
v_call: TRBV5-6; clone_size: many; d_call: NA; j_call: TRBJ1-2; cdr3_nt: TGTGCCAGCAACCAAATGGGGGACGCGACAGGTATGATCTCTGGCTACACCTTC; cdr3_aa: CASNQMGDATGMISGYTF
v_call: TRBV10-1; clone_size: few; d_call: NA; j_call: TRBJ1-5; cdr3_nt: TGCGCCAGCAGTGAGTGGGGCGAGGGGGTTCAGCCCCAGCATTTT; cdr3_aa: CASSEWGEGVQPQHF
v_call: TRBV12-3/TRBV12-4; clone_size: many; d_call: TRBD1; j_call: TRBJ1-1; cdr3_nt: TGTGCCAGCAGACCAGACAGGGCTCGGACTGAAGCTTTCTTT; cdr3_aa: CASRPDRARTEAFF
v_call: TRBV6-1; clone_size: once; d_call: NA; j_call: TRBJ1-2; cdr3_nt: TGTGCCAGCAGTACCGGGACTCTATCAGGGGGCTACACCTTC; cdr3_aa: CASSTGTLSGGYTF
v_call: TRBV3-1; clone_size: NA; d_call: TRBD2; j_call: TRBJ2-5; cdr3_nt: TGTGCCAGCAGCCAGCTAGCGGGAGCAAACCAAGAGACCCAGTACTTC; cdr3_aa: CASSQLAGANQETQYF
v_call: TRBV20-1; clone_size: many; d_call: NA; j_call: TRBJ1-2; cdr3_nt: TGCAGTGCTAGTTATGGCTACACCTTC; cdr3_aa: CSASYGYTF
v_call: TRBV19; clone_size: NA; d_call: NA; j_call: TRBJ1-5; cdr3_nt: TGTGCCAGTAGTATAAGTGACGACCCAGGAGGCAATCAGCCCCAGCATTTT; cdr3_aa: CASSISDDPGGNQPQHF
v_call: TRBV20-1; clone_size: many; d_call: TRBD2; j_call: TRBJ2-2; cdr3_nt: TGCAGTGCTAGAAGAATAGCGGGGGGGCCTGACGGGGAGCTGTTTTTT; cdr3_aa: CSARRIAGGPDGELFF
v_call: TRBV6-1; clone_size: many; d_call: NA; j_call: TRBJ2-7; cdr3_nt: TGTGCCAGCAGTCGACTACTGAGGCTCTACGAGCAGTACTTC; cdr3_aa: CASSRLLRLYEQYF
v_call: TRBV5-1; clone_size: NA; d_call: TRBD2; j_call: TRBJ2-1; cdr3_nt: TGCGCCAGCAGCTTGGCCGTAGCGGGGAGGGCTGAGCAGTTCTTC; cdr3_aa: CASSLAVAGRAEQFF
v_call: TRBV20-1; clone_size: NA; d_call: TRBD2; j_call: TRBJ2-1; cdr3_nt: TGCAGTGCCATTCGGGAGGGCCTCTCCAATGAGCAGTTCTTC; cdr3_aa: CSAIREGLSNEQFF
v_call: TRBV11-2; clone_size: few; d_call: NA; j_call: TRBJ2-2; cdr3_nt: TGTGCCAGCAGCCGACAGGAGATCACCGGGGAGCTGTTTTTT; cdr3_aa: CASSRQEITGELFF
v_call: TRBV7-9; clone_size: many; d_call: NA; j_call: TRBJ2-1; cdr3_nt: TGTGCCAGCAGCCCACAGGGCAGAGGGGCCTACAATGAGCAGTTCTTC; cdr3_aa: CASSPQGRGAYNEQFF
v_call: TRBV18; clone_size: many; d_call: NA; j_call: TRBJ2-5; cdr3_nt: TGTGCCAGCTCACCTAGGCAAAAACAAGAGACCCAGTACTTC; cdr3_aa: CASSPRQKQETQYF
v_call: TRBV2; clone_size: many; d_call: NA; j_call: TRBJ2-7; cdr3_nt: TGTGCCAGCAGGGACAGCTTCTACGAGCAGTACTTC; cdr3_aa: CASRDSFYEQYF
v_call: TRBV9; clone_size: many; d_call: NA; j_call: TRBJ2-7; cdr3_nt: TGTGCCAACAGCGTAGCCACAGAGCGGAGCGACGAGCAGTACTTC; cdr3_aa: CANSVATERSDEQYF
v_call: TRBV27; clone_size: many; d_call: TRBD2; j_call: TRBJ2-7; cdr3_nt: TGTGCCAGCAGTTCCTCTAGCGGCAATTGGTACGAGCAGTACTTC; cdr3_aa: CASSSSSGNWYEQYF
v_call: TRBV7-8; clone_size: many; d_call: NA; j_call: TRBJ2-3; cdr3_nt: TGTGCCAGCACCATACACTGGGACGATACGCAGTATTTT; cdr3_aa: CASTIHWDDTQYF
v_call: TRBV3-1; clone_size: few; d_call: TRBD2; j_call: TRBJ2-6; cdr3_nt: TGTGCCAGCAGCCCGCCTTACGGGGGGGGGTCTGGGGCCAACGTCCTGACTTTC; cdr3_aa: CASSPPYGGGSGANVLTF
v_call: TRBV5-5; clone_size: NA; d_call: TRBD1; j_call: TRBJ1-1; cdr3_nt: TGTGCCAGCAGTTCACAGGGGGGATCCCTATCCGGCACTGAAGCTTTCTTT; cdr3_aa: CASSSQGGSLSGTEAFF
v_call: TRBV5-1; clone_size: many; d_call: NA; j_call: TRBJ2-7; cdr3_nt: TGCGCCAGCAGCATGAACCCCCCCGGCTACGAGCAGTACTTC; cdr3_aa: CASSMNPPGYEQYF
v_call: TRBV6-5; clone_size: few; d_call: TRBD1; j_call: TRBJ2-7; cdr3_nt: TGTGCCAGCAGTTACCAGGGGGCGGGTGAGCAGTACTTC; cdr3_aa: CASSYQGAGEQYF
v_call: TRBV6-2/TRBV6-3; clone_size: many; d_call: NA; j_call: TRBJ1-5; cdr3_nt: TGTGCCAGCAGTTACGGGGCCAATCAGCCCCAGCATTTT; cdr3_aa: CASSYGANQPQHF
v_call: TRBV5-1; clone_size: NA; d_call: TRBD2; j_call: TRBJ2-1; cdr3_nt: TGCGCCAGCAGCTTCGGCGGGAGCACCTACAATGAGCAGTTCTTC; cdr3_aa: CASSFGGSTYNEQFF
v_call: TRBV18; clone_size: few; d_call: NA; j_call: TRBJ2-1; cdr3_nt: TGTGCCAGCTCACCACCCCGGGGGCGGGGGTCCTACAATGAGCAGTTCTTC; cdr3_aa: CASSPPRGRGSYNEQFF
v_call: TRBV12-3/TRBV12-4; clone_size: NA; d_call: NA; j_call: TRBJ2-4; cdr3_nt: TGTGCCAGCAGTCTGGCGTTGGCGAACATTCAGTACTTC; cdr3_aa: CASSLALANIQYF
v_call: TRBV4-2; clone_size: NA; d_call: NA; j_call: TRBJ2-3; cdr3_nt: TGTGCCAGCAGCCAAGTTCAACTTGGGACACCCTCAAGCACAGATACGCAGTATTTT; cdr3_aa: CASSQVQLGTPSSTDTQYF
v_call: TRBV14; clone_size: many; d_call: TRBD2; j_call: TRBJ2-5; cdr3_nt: TGTGCCAGCAGCCAAGATCACCTAGCGGGAGGGCGGGAGACCCAGTACTTC; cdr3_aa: CASSQDHLAGGRETQYF
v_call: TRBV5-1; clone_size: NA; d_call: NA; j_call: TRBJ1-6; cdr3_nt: TGCGCCAGCAGCTTCGGGGGGGATAATTCACCCCTCCACTTT; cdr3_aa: CASSFGGDNSPLHF
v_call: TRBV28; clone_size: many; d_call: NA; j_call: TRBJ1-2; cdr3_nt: TGTGCCAGCAGTCCCAGGTTAGGTGGCTACACCTTC; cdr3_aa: CASSPRLGGYTF
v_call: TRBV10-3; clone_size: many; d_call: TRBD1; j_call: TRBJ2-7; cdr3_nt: TGTGCCACCACCCACTCCAACAGGGGGCCGGGGGAGCAGTACTTC; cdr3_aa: CATTHSNRGPGEQYF
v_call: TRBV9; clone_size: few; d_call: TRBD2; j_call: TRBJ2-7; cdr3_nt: TGTGCCAGCAGCGCCACAGCGGGAGTCGGGTCCTACGAGCAGTACTTC; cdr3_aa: CASSATAGVGSYEQYF
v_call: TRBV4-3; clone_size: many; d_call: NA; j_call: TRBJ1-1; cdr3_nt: TGCGCCAGCAGCCAAGAAGTAAGGGGCACTGAAGCTTTCTTT; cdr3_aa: CASSQEVRGTEAFF
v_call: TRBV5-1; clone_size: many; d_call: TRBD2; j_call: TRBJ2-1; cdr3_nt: TGCGCCAGCACCCTGGGGGGGAGGCCCACGTACAATGAGCAGTTCTTC; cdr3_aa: CASTLGGRPTYNEQFF
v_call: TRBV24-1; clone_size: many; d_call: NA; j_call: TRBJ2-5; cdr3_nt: TGTGCCACCAGTGGCGGGTCAGAGACCCAGTACTTC; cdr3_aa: CATSGGSETQYF
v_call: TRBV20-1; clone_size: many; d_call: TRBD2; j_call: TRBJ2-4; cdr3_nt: TGCAGTGCCGAGCGGGGGGAAGTCAAAAACATTCAGTACTTC; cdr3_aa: CSAERGEVKNIQYF
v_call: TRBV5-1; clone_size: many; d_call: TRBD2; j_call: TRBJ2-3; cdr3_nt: TGCGCCAGCAGCCTAGCGGGGGGGCCGGTCACAGATACGCAGTATTTT; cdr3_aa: CASSLAGGPVTDTQYF
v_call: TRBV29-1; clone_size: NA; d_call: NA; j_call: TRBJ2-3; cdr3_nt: TGCAGCGCCGCCAGGGGAGGTAACACAGATACGCAGTATTTT; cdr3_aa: CSAARGGNTDTQYF
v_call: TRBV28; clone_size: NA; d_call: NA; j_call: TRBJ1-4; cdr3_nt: TGTGCCAGCGGGACGCCTAATGAAAAACTGTTTTTT; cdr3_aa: CASGTPNEKLFF
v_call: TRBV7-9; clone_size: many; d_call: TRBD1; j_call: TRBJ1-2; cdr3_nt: TGTGCCAGCAGGTTTGGAGGGGGCCACTATGGCTACACCTTC; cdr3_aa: CASRFGGGHYGYTF